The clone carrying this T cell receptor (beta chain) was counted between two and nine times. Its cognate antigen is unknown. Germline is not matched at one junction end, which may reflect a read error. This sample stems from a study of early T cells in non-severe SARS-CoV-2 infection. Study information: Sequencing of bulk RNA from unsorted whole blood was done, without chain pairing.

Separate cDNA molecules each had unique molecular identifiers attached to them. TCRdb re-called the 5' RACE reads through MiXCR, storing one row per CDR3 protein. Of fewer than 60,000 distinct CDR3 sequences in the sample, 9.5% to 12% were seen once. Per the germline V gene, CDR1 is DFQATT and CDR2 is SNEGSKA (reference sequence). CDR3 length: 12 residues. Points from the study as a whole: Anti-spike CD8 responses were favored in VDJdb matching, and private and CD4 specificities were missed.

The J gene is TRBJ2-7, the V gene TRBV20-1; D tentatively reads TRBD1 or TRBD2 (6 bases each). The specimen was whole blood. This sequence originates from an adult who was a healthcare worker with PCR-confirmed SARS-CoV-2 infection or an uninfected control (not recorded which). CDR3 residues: CSVRGQVREQYF. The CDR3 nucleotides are TGTAGTGTTCGGGGGCAGGTCCGCGAGCAGTACTTC.